A selection of T cell receptor beta chains follows, all from one sample in a study of Ad26.COV2.S vaccination and SARS-CoV-2 variants. Using immunoSEQ multiplex PCR, the repertoire was profiled, and TCRdb retains in-frame clones only, with some absent. The sample includes 380,000 or so clones, approximately 83% of them seen just once. Sequencing used peripheral blood, obtained in a trial of Ad26.COV2.S vaccine versus placebo. Receptor source: a person between 18 and 59 years old who received the Ad26.COV2.S COVID-19 vaccine or a placebo. Each CDR3 is given with its conserved first and last residue. The D gene is left open where the match is weak. Clone size, where shown, is once, few, many, or a class for clones that have expanded.

CDR3 protein | CDR3 DNA | D gene | clone size | J gene | V gene
CASSSLRERDTEAFF | TGTGCCAGCAGCTCTCTAAGGGAAAGGGACACTGAAGCTTTCTTT | . | . | TRBJ1-1 | TRBV5-4
CASKASVNTGELFF | TGTGCCAGCAAGGCTAGCGTGAACACCGGGGAGCTGTTTTTT | . | . | TRBJ2-2 | TRBV2
CATSRETPRRKLFF | TGTGCCACCAGCAGAGAAACCCCCCGTCGGAAACTGTTTTTT | . | . | TRBJ1-4 | TRBV15
CASSQQTGGVFEQYF | TGCGCCAGCAGCCAGCAGACAGGGGGCGTCTTCGAGCAGTACTTC | TRBD1 | few | TRBJ2-7 | TRBV4-1
CATSDVLAGDTQYF | TGTGCCACCAGTGATGTGCTAGCGGGAGATACGCAGTATTTT | TRBD2 | . | TRBJ2-3 | TRBV24-1
CASSSPDRGSYGYTF | TGCGCCAGCAGCTCCCCGGACAGGGGGAGCTATGGCTACACCTTC | TRBD1 | once | TRBJ1-2 | TRBV5-1
CASSSGRTEAFF | TGTGCCAGCAGTTCGGGGCGGACTGAAGCTTTCTTT | . | . | TRBJ1-1 | TRBV6-5
CASSSVTEPFSYEQYF | TGTGCCAGCAGTTCAGTGACAGAACCTTTCTCCTACGAGCAGTACTTC | . | . | TRBJ2-7 | TRBV27
CASSLGANSGGHQETQYF | TGTGCCAGCAGCTTAGGTGCAAACAGCGGGGGGCACCAAGAGACCCAGTACTTC | TRBD2 | . | TRBJ2-5 | TRBV11-3
CASSSYLPSAEAFF | TGTGCCAGCAGCTCCTACCTACCGAGCGCTGAAGCTTTCTTT | . | . | TRBJ1-1 | TRBV7-9
CATGSGDQPQHF | TGTGCCACAGGGTCGGGGGATCAGCCCCAGCATTTT | . | few | TRBJ1-5 | TRBV6-5
CASSSSLAGGYEQYF | TGTGCCAGCAGCTCCTCGCTAGCGGGAGGCTACGAGCAGTACTTC | TRBD2 | . | TRBJ2-7 | TRBV5-4
CASSLMGIDGELFF | TGTGCCAGCAGCTTGATGGGGATTGACGGGGAGCTGTTTTTT | . | . | TRBJ2-2 | TRBV5-4
CASSRLSTESPLHF | TGTGCCAGTAGTCGTTTGTCGACTGAGTCACCCCTCCACTTT | . | . | TRBJ1-6 | TRBV19
CASSPRASSTDTQYF | TGTGCCAGCAGCCCTAGAGCTTCTAGCACAGATACGCAGTATTTT | . | . | TRBJ2-3 | TRBV7-9
CAWSAFRDFQETQYF | TGTGCCTGGAGTGCCTTCCGGGACTTCCAAGAGACCCAGTACTTC | . | . | TRBJ2-5 | TRBV30
CASSYSAGGIYEQYF | TGTGCCAGCAGTTACTCGGCGGGGGGGATCTACGAGCAGTACTTC | TRBD2 | few | TRBJ2-7 | TRBV6-5
CASSLGVSSGVDEQFF | TGTGCCAGCAGCTTAGGAGTTTCTAGCGGGGTAGATGAGCAGTTCTTC | TRBD2 | . | TRBJ2-1 | TRBV11-3
CASSLTFF | TGTGCCAGCAGCTTAACTTTCTTT | . | once | TRBJ1-1 | TRBV7-9
CASSPRRTDKIYQPQHF | TGTGCCAGCTCACCACGCCGGACAGACAAAATCTATCAGCCCCAGCATTTT | . | . | TRBJ1-5 | TRBV18
CASSRDGIRETQYF | TGTGCCAGCAGCCGAGACGGGATTCGGGAGACCCAGTACTTC | . | . | TRBJ2-5 | TRBV9
CSVGEDTEAFF | TGCAGCGTTGGAGAGGACACTGAAGCTTTCTTT | . | . | TRBJ1-1 | TRBV29-1